The TCR beta chain under discussion was sequenced for a study of cytomegalovirus exposure and HLA in healthy donors. Study outcomes and limitations: It was shown in a later analysis that HLA-associated TCR beta chains were more clonally expanded than other, equally common chains. Among immune exposure information, only CMV serostatus was available.

The germline gives CDR1 LNHDA, CDR2 SQIVND (reference sequence). CDR3 length: 14 amino acids. V was shortened by 8 bases and J by 4 bases, with 14 bases between the two germline ends. This clone has only a few counts. Its antigen is unidentified. 13 Jbeta primers and 60 Vbeta primers were used for the PCR. The method was immunoSEQ multiplex PCR; TCRdb's version includes in-frame clones alone and lacks a portion of them. The sample contains about 140,000 clones, around 84% of which appear only once. This sequence joins TRBV19 and TRBJ2-2; maybe TRBD1 (5 bases). This TCR derives from a man between 45 and 60 years old in good health and CMV-seronegative. Sample: PBMCs. The DNA of the CDR3 is TGTGCCAGTGACTCAGGGCTCTTCACCGGGGAGCTGTTTTTT. Amino acid sequence: CASDSGLFTGELFF. Full variable domain (missing parts from reference TRBV19 and TRBJ2-2): DGGITQSPKYLFRKEGQNVTLSCEQNLNHDAMYWYRQDPGQGLRLIYYSQIVNDFQKGDIAEGYSVSREKKESFPLTVTSAQKNPTAFYLCASDSGLFTGELFFGEGSRLTVL.